The 30 T cell receptor beta chains listed next were all sequenced from one sample in a study of blood T cell repertoires in COVID-19. TCRdb's copy holds only in-frame clones and misses some; the assay was immunoSEQ multiplex PCR. The profile covers about 200,000 clones, with about 88% appearing a single time and 18% taken by the ten largest. The sample consisted of peripheral blood. The receptor source for this set is a man aged 45-65 years with COVID-19, enrolled during active disease.

This chain connects TRBV5-1 to TRBJ1-5; no clear D. Trimming pared 4 bases from V and 6 bases from J, leaving 20 bases between. The germline V gene encodes CDR1 SGHRS and CDR2 YFSETQ. This CDR3 region has 16 residues. The CDR3 sequence: CASSETVGRPGQPQHF. As DNA, the CDR3 is TGCGCCAGCAGCGAAACCGTCGGGAGGCCGGGTCAGCCCCAGCATTTT.

The chain has TRBV5-4 and TRBJ2-1; maybe TRBD1 (5 bases). CDR1 and CDR2 (germline): SGHNT, YYREEE (reference sequence). There are 15 residues in the CDR3. Trimming pared 4 bases from V and 4 bases from J, leaving 15 bases between. This CDR3 is CASSPRDALYNEQFF. The CDR3 region has the DNA TGTGCCAGCAGCCCCAGGGATGCGTTATACAATGAGCAGTTCTTC.

As DNA, the CDR3 is TGTGCCACGGGGGAAAGGAATTCACCCCTCCACTTT. This encodes CATGERNSPLHF. The chain joins TRBV27 to TRBJ1-6; tentatively, D is TRBD1 (5 bases). Germline V CDR1 and CDR2: MNHEY, SMNVEV (reference sequence). The germline V and J ends were trimmed by 10 bases and 7 bases, with 11 bases remaining between them. The CDR3 sequence is 12 residues long.

V usage is TRBV29-1 and J usage is TRBJ2-3; D remains ambiguous. Trimming left V 4 bases short and J 0 bases short, with 8 bases between. The CDR3 runs 13 residues. Germline V gene sequence: CDR1 SQVTM, CDR2 ANQGSEA. The CDR3 here is CSVAAGSTDTQYF. CDR3 in DNA: TGCAGCGTTGCGGCAGGAAGCACAGATACGCAGTATTTT.

The J gene is TRBJ2-2, the V gene TRBV5-1; a possible D gene is TRBD1 (8 bases). The V end was cut by 3 bases, the J end by 4 bases, with 16 bases between. Germline V gene data show CDR1 as SGHRS and CDR2 as YFSETQ. The CDR3 runs 16 residues. The CDR3: CASSSGQGGGTGELFF. The CDR3 bases are TGCGCCAGCAGCTCTGGACAGGGAGGGGGCACCGGGGAGCTGTTTTTT.

CDR3 loop: CASSLQGTNTEAFF. The CDR3 region has the DNA TGTGCCAGCAGTCTCCAGGGGACGAACACTGAAGCTTTCTTT. The chain uses TRBV6-5 and TRBJ1-1; a possible D gene is TRBD1 (6 bases). Trimming left V 5 bases short and J 1 base short, with 11 bases between. The CDR3 is made up of 14 amino acids. Germline-derived CDR1 and CDR2 are MNHEY and SVGAGI.

The chain couples TRBV6-2 or TRBV6-3 to TRBJ1-2, with 7 bases matching TRBD1. Per germline, CDR1 MNHEY and CDR2 SVGEGT. The junction had 4 bases not matched to a gene; V was cut back by 2 bases and J by 4 bases. The CDR3 extends over 14 amino acids. For the CDR3, the DNA is TGTGCCAGCAGTTACAGGGGGCCGGTCTATGGCTACACCTTC. This encodes CASSYRGPVYGYTF.

This rearrangement joins TRBV5-1 to TRBJ1-2; TRBD1 agrees at 9 bases. CDR1 is SGHRS and CDR2 is YFSETQ in the germline V gene. V lost 4 bases to trimming and J lost 4 bases; unmatched junction nucleotides: 5. The length of the CDR3 is 14 residues. CDR3 region: CASSLGQGIYGYTF. The CDR3 DNA follows: TGCGCCAGCAGCCTGGGACAGGGTATCTATGGCTACACCTTC.

V and J are TRBV7-2 and TRBJ2-3, with D perhaps TRBD1 (5 bases). CDR3 size: 15 residues. Trimming removed 2 bases at V and 3 bases at J, with 12 bases between. Germline V CDR1 and CDR2: SGHTA, FQGNSA. The CDR3 nucleotides read TGTGCCAGCAGCTTATATCAGGGCGGTACAGATACGCAGTATTTT. Translated: CASSLYQGGTDTQYF.

This chain links TRBV7-3 with TRBJ2-5, with TRBD1 matching over 10 bases. This CDR3 has 16 residues. CDR1 is SGHTA, CDR2 FQGTGA, per germline. Trimming removed 0 bases from V and 4 bases from J; junction bases left unmatched: 5. The chain's CDR3 is CASSLTGQGIGETQYF. In DNA form, the CDR3 reads TGTGCCAGCAGCTTAACGGGACAGGGGATTGGAGAGACCCAGTACTTC.

The chain employs TRBV29-1 and TRBJ2-3; TRBD2 matches 10 bases. The CDR3 contains 15 residues. Per the germline V gene, CDR1 is SQVTM and CDR2 is ANQGSEA. Trimming took 5 bases from V and 3 from J; bases not matched to a gene: 8. The CDR3 loop is CSVPKVGLATDTQYF. CDR3 coding DNA: TGCAGCGTTCCGAAGGTGGGACTAGCGACAGATACGCAGTATTTT.

V gene TRBV18 combines with J gene TRBJ2-7; 11 bases fit TRBD2. This CDR3 is built from 15 residues. Trimming at V came to 4 bases and at J to 5 bases, leaving 7 bases not matched to a gene. Per the germline V gene, CDR1 is KGHSH and CDR2 is LQKENI. CDR3 DNA sequence: TGTGCCAGCTCACGAACTAGCGGGAGTTTTGACGAGCAGTACTTC. It codes for CASSRTSGSFDEQYF.

This chain links TRBV7-9 with TRBJ2-3, with D maybe TRBD2 (6 bases). Trimming stripped 7 bases from V and 1 base from J, with 15 bases between. The CDR3 contains 15 residues. Germline V gene data show CDR1 as SEHNR and CDR2 as FQNEAQ (reference sequence). CDR3 coding DNA: TGTGCCAGCATCTCGCCTAGCGATGGCACAGATACGCAGTATTTT. Amino acids: CASISPSDGTDTQYF.

This chain connects TRBV30 to TRBJ1-6; a possible D gene is TRBD1 (5 bases). Germline CDR1 GTSNPN, CDR2 SVGIG (reference sequence). The V gene lost 2 bases and the J gene lost 7 bases, with 18 bases spanning the gap. This CDR3 is built from 16 residues. The CDR3 reads CAWSRGQGLGNSPLHF. The CDR3 coding sequence is TGTGCCTGGAGTAGAGGCCAGGGCTTGGGGAATTCACCCCTCCACTTT.

The chain employs TRBV19 and TRBJ2-5; a possible D gene is TRBD1 (6 bases). The CDR3 runs 15 residues. From germline, CDR1 is LNHDA and CDR2 SQIVND (reference sequence). Trimming shortened V by 1 base and J by 4 bases, and 13 bases separated the two germline ends. CDR3 protein: CASSIANQGGETQYF. CDR3 bases: TGTGCCAGTAGTATAGCTAACCAAGGGGGAGAGACCCAGTACTTC.

The V call is TRBV27, the J call TRBJ2-1; 10 bases align to TRBD2. CDR3 length: 14 amino acids. V lost 5 bases, J lost 7 bases, and 5 bases stayed unmatched. Germline assignment: CDR1 MNHEY and CDR2 SMNVEV (reference sequence). The CDR3 reads CASSRIAGGNEQFF. CDR3 sequence (DNA): TGTGCCAGCAGTAGAATAGCGGGAGGTAATGAGCAGTTCTTC.

The V and J genes are TRBV6-5 and TRBJ1-6; D perhaps matches TRBD1 (5 bases). V gave up 2 bases and J gave up 6 bases, with 14 bases separating them. The CDR3 spans 16 residues. Germline V lookup: CDR1 MNHEY, CDR2 SVGAGI. CDR3 in amino acids: CASSYAQGTTNSPLHF. CDR3 in DNA: TGTGCCAGCAGTTACGCGCAGGGTACTACTAATTCACCCCTCCACTTT.

The gene calls are TRBV7-2 and TRBJ2-2; 9 positions agree with TRBD2. Germline V CDR1 and CDR2: SGHTA, FQGNSA. The CDR3 is made up of 16 amino acids. The ends lost 2 bases at V and 5 bases at J; junction bases unmatched: 6. This CDR3 reads CASSLNGLAGTGELFF. In DNA form, the CDR3 reads TGTGCCAGCAGCTTAAACGGTCTAGCGGGAACCGGGGAGCTGTTTTTT.

The DNA of the CDR3 is TGTGCGACCGGACAGGGATACGGCTATGGCTACACCTTC. As protein: CATGQGYGYGYTF. This chain joins TRBV2 and TRBJ1-2, with 8 bases lining up with TRBD1. The CDR3 is made up of 13 amino acids. Germline V CDR1 and CDR2: SNHLY, FYNNEI.

This chain joins TRBV7-9 and TRBJ1-3; a weak D match, TRBD1 (5 bases). Per the germline V gene, CDR1 is SEHNR and CDR2 is FQNEAQ (reference sequence). Trimming removed 10 bases at V and 0 bases at J, with 10 bases between. The CDR3 has 13 residues. CDR3 region: CANGRVSGNTIYF. The DNA for the CDR3 is TGTGCCAACGGCAGGGTCTCTGGAAACACCATATATTTT.

The chain recombines TRBV4-3 with TRBJ2-1; tentative D call: TRBD1 (5 bases). CDR3 length: 19 amino acids. Germline-derived CDR1 and CDR2 are LGHNA and YSLEER. V was shortened by 1 base and J by 3 bases, with 22 bases between the two germline ends. The CDR3 nucleotides are TGCGCCAGCAGCCAAGTAGGGGTAGCCCGCCCCTCCCTCTACAATGAGCAGTTCTTC. Translating gives CASSQVGVARPSLYNEQFF.

The chain has TRBV23-1 and TRBJ2-3; D gene ambiguous. TRBV23-1 is an ORF; its function is uncertain. This CDR3 spans 16 amino acids. The V end lost 0 bases, the J end lost 3 bases, and 13 bases lay between the germline ends. The CDR3 nucleotides read TGCGCCAGCAGTCAATCGCCGGTCCCTAGGACAGATACGCAGTATTTT. Amino acid sequence: CASSQSPVPRTDTQYF.

The chain couples TRBV4-2 to TRBJ2-1, with 10 bases identical to TRBD2. Germline lookup yields CDR1 LGHNA and CDR2 YNFKEQ. This CDR3 has 17 residues. The V gene end was trimmed by 1 base and the J gene end by 7 bases; junction bases not matched to a gene: 10. The CDR3 protein is CASSQGSLAGGMNEQFF. The CDR3 DNA reads TGTGCCAGCAGCCAAGGAAGTTTAGCGGGAGGTATGAATGAGCAGTTCTTC.

This sequence joins TRBV18 and TRBJ2-1; a possible D gene is TRBD2 (6 bases). Looked up from germline, CDR1 is KGHSH and CDR2 is LQKENI. This CDR3 is built from 17 residues. With 0 bases removed from V and 4 bases from J, the gap between germline ends came to 16 bases. CDR3 amino acids: CASSPPLGGRHYNEQFF. The CDR3 coding sequence is TGTGCCAGCTCACCACCGCTTGGTGGGAGGCATTACAATGAGCAGTTCTTC.

The rearrangement joins TRBV4-2 to TRBJ2-5, with 7 bases aligning to TRBD2. Germline-derived CDR1 and CDR2 are LGHNA and YNFKEQ. This CDR3 has 15 amino acids. J was trimmed by 9 bases and V by 0 bases; bases with no gene match: 10. The CDR3 DNA reads TGTGCCAGCAGCCAAGATATTGACCTCCGGGGGGCCCAGTACTTC. It encodes CASSQDIDLRGAQYF.

The chain recombines TRBV30 with TRBJ1-1; TRBD1 matches at 8 bases. Trimming at V came to 3 bases and at J to 0 bases, leaving 3 bases not matched to a gene. The CDR3 is 14 residues long. In germline, CDR1 is GTSNPN, CDR2 SVGIG (reference sequence). The CDR3 DNA is TGTGCCTGGAGGCGGGGACAGGTGAACACTGAAGCTTTCTTT. Protein product: CAWRRGQVNTEAFF.

This chain uses TRBV2 with TRBJ1-1; 8 nucleotides agree with TRBD1. The CDR3 loop spans 14 amino acids. Germline V lookup: CDR1 SNHLY, CDR2 FYNNEI. With V trimmed by 6 bases and J by 1 base, 4 bases remained unmatched. CDR3 nucleotide sequence: TGTGCCAGCAGCGGGACAGGCCGGAACACTGAAGCTTTCTTT. It encodes CASSGTGRNTEAFF.

V usage is TRBV5-5 and J usage is TRBJ2-6; TRBD1 might be the D (6 bases). Germline loops: CDR1 SGHKS, CDR2 YYEKEE (reference sequence). V was clipped by 5 bases and J by 1 base, with 13 bases between them. The CDR3 consists of 16 residues. CDR3 bases: TGTGCCAGCAGTACCCGGACAGCTTCTGGGGCCAACGTCCTGACTTTC. Protein product: CASSTRTASGANVLTF.

This chain links TRBV2 with TRBJ1-2; possible D gene TRBD1, 6 bases. Germline V gene lookup returns CDR1 SNHLY and CDR2 FYNNEI. The CDR3 totals 13 residues. V lost 2 bases and J lost 5, with 9 bases in between. As DNA, the CDR3 is TGTGCCAGCAGTGAAAGACAGGTTTATGGCTACACCTTC. This encodes CASSERQVYGYTF.

This clone has only one observation. The V gene is TRBV3-1 (or the pseudogene TRBV3-2), the J gene TRBJ1-2; 9 positions match TRBD1. Losses at the gene ends were 5 bases for V and 5 bases for J; bases not matched to a gene: 6. From germline, CDR1 is LGHDT and CDR2 YNNKEL (reference sequence). The CDR3 runs to 14 residues. CDR3 sequence: CASSFGQGRYGYTF. As DNA, the CDR3 is TGTGCCAGCAGCTTTGGACAGGGGAGATATGGCTACACCTTC.